The source of this T cell receptor (beta chain) is a study of shared clonotypes between healthy human individuals. Between the trimmed V and J ends, which lost 5 bases and 1 base, there was a span of 11 bases. Germline CDR1 is SGHTA and CDR2 is FQGNSA. This CDR3 is 14 amino acids long. Assay: immunoSEQ multiplex PCR; the TCRdb copy retains only in-frame clones and omits some. The sample records 150,000 to 200,000 clones, over 80% being singletons. This clonotype originated in a woman aged 30 to 39 in good health. This chain links TRBV7-2 with TRBJ1-1; D is possibly TRBD1 (5 bases). Input material: naive CD4+ T cells sorted from blood. Subset specified: CD45RA+ positively selected. The CDR3 spells CASSTGGKNTEAFF. The DNA of the CDR3 is TGTGCCAGCAGCACCGGGGGAAAGAACACTGAAGCTTTCTTT.